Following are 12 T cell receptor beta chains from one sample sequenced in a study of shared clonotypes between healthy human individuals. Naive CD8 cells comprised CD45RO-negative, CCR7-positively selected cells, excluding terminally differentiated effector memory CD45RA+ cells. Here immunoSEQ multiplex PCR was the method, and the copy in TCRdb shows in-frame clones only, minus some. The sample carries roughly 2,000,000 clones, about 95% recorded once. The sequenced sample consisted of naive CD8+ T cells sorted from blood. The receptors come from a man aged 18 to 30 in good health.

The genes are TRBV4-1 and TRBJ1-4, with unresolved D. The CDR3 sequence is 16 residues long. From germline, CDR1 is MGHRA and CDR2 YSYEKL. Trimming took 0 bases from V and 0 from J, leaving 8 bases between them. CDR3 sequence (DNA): TGCGCCAGCAGCCAAGACCCTTTTGCAACTAATGAAAAACTGTTTTTT. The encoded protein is CASSQDPFATNEKLFF.

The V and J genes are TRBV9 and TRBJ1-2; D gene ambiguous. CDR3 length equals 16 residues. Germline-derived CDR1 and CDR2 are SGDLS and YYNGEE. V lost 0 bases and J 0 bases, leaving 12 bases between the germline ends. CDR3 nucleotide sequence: TGTGCCAGCAGCGTAGGCGATGTCGAGCCTAACTATGGCTACACCTTC. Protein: CASSVGDVEPNYGYTF.

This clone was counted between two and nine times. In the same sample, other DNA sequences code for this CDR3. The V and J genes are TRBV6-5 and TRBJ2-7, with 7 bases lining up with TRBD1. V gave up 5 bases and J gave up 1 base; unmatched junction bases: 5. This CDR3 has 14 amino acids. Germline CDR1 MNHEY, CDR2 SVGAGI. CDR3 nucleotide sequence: TGTGCCAGCAGTCCCGGGACAGAGTCCTACGAGCAGTACTTC. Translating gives CASSPGTESYEQYF.

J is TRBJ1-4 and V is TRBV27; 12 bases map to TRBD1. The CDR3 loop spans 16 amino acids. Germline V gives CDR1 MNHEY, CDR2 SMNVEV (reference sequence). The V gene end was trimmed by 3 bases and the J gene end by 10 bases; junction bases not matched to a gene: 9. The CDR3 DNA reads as TGTGCCAGCAGTTTTCTTGGGGACAGGGGGCCAGGAAAACTGTTTTTT. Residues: CASSFLGDRGPGKLFF.

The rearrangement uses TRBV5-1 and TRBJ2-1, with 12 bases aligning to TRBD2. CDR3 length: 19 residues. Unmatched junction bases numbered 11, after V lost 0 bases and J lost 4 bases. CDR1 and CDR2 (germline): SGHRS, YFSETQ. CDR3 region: CASSLVASGRADRYNEQFF. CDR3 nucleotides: TGCGCCAGCAGCTTGGTGGCTAGCGGGAGGGCGGACAGGTACAATGAGCAGTTCTTC.

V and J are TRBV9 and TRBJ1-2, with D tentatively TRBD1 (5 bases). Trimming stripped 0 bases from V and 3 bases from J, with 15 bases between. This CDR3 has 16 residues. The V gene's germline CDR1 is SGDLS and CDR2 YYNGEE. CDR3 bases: TGTGCCAGCAGCGTAGCGGTCGACAGCTCCTACTATGGCTACACCTTC. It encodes CASSVAVDSSYYGYTF.

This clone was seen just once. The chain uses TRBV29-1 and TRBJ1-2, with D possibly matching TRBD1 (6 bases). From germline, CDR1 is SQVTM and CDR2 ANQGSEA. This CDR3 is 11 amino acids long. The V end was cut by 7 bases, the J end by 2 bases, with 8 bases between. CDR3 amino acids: CSGTVNYGYTF. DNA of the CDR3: TGCAGCGGGACAGTAAACTATGGCTACACCTTC.

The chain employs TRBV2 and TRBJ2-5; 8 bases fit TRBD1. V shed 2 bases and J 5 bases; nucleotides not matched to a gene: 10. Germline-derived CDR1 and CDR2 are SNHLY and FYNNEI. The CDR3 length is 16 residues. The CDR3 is CASSELAAGGWETQYF. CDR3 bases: TGTGCCAGCAGTGAACTCGCTGCAGGGGGCTGGGAGACCCAGTACTTC.

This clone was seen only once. For the CDR3, the DNA is TGTGCCAGCAGTTACTCGGCGGGACAGGCGGCCTACGAGCAGTACTTC. Amino acid sequence: CASSYSAGQAAYEQYF. The chain links TRBV6-5 to TRBJ2-7, with 8 bases identical to TRBD1. V was clipped by 0 bases and J by 2 bases; unmatched bases: 6. Per germline, CDR1 MNHEY and CDR2 SVGAGI. This CDR3 comprises 16 residues.

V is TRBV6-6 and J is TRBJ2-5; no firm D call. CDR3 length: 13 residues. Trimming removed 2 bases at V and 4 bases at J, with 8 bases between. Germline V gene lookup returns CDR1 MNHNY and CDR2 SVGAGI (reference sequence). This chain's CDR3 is CASSYLGSETQYF. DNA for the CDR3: TGTGCCAGCAGTTACCTGGGGTCAGAGACCCAGTACTTC.

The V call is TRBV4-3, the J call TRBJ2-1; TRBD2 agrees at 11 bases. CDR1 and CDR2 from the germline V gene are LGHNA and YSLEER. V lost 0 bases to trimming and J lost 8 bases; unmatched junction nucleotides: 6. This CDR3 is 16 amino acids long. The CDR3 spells CASSQELAGGPDEQFF. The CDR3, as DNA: TGCGCCAGCAGCCAAGAATTAGCGGGAGGGCCCGATGAGCAGTTCTTC.

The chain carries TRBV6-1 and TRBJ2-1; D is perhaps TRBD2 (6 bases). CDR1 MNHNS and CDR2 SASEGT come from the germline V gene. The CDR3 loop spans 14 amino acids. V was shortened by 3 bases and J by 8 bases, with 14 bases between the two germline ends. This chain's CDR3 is CASSEETSGYEQFF. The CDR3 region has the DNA TGTGCCAGCAGTGAGGAGACTAGTGGGTATGAGCAGTTCTTC.